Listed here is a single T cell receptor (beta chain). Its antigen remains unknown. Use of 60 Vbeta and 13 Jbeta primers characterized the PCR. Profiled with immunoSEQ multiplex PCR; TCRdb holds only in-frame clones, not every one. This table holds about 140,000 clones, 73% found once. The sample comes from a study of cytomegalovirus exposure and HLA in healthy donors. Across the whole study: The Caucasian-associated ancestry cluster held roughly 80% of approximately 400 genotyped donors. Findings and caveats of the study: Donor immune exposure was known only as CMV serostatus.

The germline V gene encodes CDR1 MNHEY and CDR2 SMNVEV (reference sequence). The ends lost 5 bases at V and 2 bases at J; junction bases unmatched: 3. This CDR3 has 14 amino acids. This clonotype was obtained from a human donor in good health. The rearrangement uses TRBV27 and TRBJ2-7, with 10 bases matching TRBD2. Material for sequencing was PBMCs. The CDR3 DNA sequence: TGTGCCAGCAGTATGGGACTAGCGACCTACGAGCAGTACTTC. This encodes CASSMGLATYEQYF.